This TCR beta chain stems from a study of cytomegalovirus exposure and HLA in healthy donors. Whole-study context: As released early, the data held roughly 85 million unique TCRs from HLA-typed donors. Findings of the study overall: Beyond CMV serostatus, there was no information to go on about immune exposure. TCR sequences were mostly rare, though some public TCRs occurred in many donors.

The V gene's germline CDR1 is MNHEY and CDR2 SVGAGI. This CDR3 spans 14 amino acids. The PCR ran on 60 Vbeta and 13 Jbeta primers. This table comes from immunoSEQ multiplex PCR, and its TCRdb copy is limited to in-frame clones, with some not included. Among under 200,000 clones, roughly 79% were seen once, and the ten largest hold over 0.95%. The donors comprised healthy bone marrow donors. With regard to this clone: The antigen is unknown. Mismatch with germline at one junction end may stem from a read error.

The chain employs TRBV6-5 and TRBJ1-1; TRBD1 matches 8 bases. The source of this sequence is a woman aged 45-60 years in good health and CMV-seronegative. Material: PBMCs. The CDR3 sequence is CAGSSGQGPAGAFF. The CDR3 bases are TGTGCCGGCAGTTCAGGACAGGGCCCGGCAGGAGCTTTCTTT.